This record concerns one TCR beta chain sequence. What it binds is unknown. Deletions cut 1 base from V and 1 base from J, with 13 bases between. The CDR3 has 16 amino acids. Germline CDR1 MNHNS, CDR2 SASEGT. This sample was taken from a study of spatial heterogeneity in lung cancer. Regarding time point: sample taken at primary tumor resection. The donors comprised some 72 untreated early-stage non-small cell lung cancer patients. The input material, whole RNA from tumor, nontumor lung or frozen PBMC, was sequenced unsorted. TCRdb redid the calling of the 5' RACE reads with MiXCR, one entry per CDR3 protein. The sample contains roughly 48,000 distinct CDR3 sequences, approximately 5% of which appear only once. Overall study results and limits: Blood contained ubiquitous expanded tumor TCRs more at resection than at follow-up.

This specimen was PBMCs, taken at surgery. The origin of this receptor is a male donor with early-stage non-small cell lung cancer. This chain joins TRBV6-1 and TRBJ1-1; D not certain. The CDR3: CASSEGLRLKNTEAFF. CDR3 nucleotide sequence: TGTGCCAGCAGTGAAGGGCTCAGACTCAAGAACACTGAAGCTTTCTTT.